These T cell receptor beta chains were read from a single sample in a study of blood T cell repertoires in COVID-19. Profiling relied on immunoSEQ multiplex PCR, and the TCRdb table lists in-frame clones only, not all of them. The sample yields about 180,000 clones, about four fifths seen once. Specimen: peripheral blood. These receptors originate from a man in his 70s with active or convalescent COVID-19. Both conserved end residues are part of each CDR3. D genes are given only for firm matches.

len	v_gene	j_gene	d_gene	CDR3nt	CDR3aa
15	TRBV5-1	TRBJ2-5	TRBD1	TGCGCCAGCAGCCTGACCACAGGGGGCGTCGAGACCCAGTACTTC	CASSLTTGGVETQYF
14	TRBV6-5	TRBJ1-1	NA	TGTGCCAGCAGTTACGGAGGCAGGAACACTGAAGCTTTCTTT	CASSYGGRNTEAFF
15	TRBV30	TRBJ1-6	TRBD1	TGTGCCTGGAGGAACACAGGGGGCCTTAATTCACCCCTCCACTTT	CAWRNTGGLNSPLHF
11	TRBV19	TRBJ2-1	NA	TGTGCCAGTAGTGAGGACTTTGAGCAGTTCTTC	CASSEDFEQFF
14	TRBV5-1	TRBJ2-3	TRBD2	TGCGCCAGCAGTTACCCCCGGGAAGCGGGAGGTGTGGATTTT	CASSYPREAGGVDF
16	TRBV18	TRBJ1-1	TRBD1	TGTGCCAGCTCACAGGGACAGGGGGCATGGAACACTGAAGCTTTCTTT	CASSQGQGAWNTEAFF
15	TRBV2	TRBJ1-4	TRBD1	TGTGCCAGCACCCCATCGACAGGGGGGCACGAAAAACTGTTTTTT	CASTPSTGGHEKLFF
13	TRBV3-1/TRBV3-2	TRBJ1-3	NA	TGTGCCAGCAGCCCCTCACAGGGAAACACCATATATTTT	CASSPSQGNTIYF
13	TRBV15	TRBJ2-5	NA	TGTGCCACCAGCAGAGATTTCGTGGAGACCCAGTACTTC	CATSRDFVETQYF
13	TRBV4-1	TRBJ2-3	NA	TGCGCCAGCAGTCAGGGGGGAGTAGATACGCAGTATTTT	CASSQGGVDTQYF
12	TRBV29-1	TRBJ1-2	TRBD1	TGCAGCGGGGGGGGACAGAGATATGGCTACACCTTC	CSGGGQRYGYTF
15	TRBV12-2	TRBJ1-1	NA	TGTGCAAGTCGCTTAGCGAACTTTTTGAACACTGAAGCTTTCTTT	CASRLANFLNTEAFF
12	TRBV6-5	TRBJ1-3	NA	TGTGCCAGCAGTTCGGTCGTTTCCACCATATATTTT	CASSSVVSTIYF
15	TRBV5-4	TRBJ2-3	TRBD2	TGTGCCAGCAGCCCGATAAGCGGGAGGAGGGATACGCAGTATTTT	CASSPISGRRDTQYF
15	TRBV6-1	TRBJ1-2	TRBD1	TGTGCCAGCAGTGAAGGACCGGGACAGGATTATGGCTACACCTTC	CASSEGPGQDYGYTF
15	TRBV2	TRBJ2-5	NA	TGTGCCAGCAGATCCTCCTTCGGGGGAGGAGAGACCCAGTACTTC	CASRSSFGGGETQYF
16	TRBV7-9	TRBJ2-3	TRBD2	TGTGCCAGCAGCTTGGGGAGGGGATCGGTGGCAGATACGCAGTATTTT	CASSLGRGSVADTQYF
13	TRBV18	TRBJ1-1	NA	TGTGCCAGCTCACACGGGGATACTGCTGAAGCTTTCTTT	CASSHGDTAEAFF
18	TRBV7-9	TRBJ2-1	NA	TGTGCCAGCAGCTTAGGGGCTAGCAACGACGACTCCTACAATGAGCAGTTCTTC	CASSLGASNDDSYNEQFF
16	TRBV24-1	TRBJ2-1	TRBD2	TGTGCCACCAGTGATGTTAGCGGGGGACCTTTCAATGAGCAGTTCTTC	CATSDVSGGPFNEQFF
13	TRBV7-8	TRBJ2-5	NA	TGTGCCAGCAGCTACAGGAGAGAAGAGACCCAGTACTTC	CASSYRREETQYF
12	TRBV10-1	TRBJ1-2	NA	TGCGCCATTCCCTGGAGGGAGTATGGCTACACCTTC	CAIPWREYGYTF
14	TRBV2	TRBJ2-5	TRBD2	TGTGCCAGCAGTGCGGGGCGGGAGGGACAGACCCAGTACTTC	CASSAGREGQTQYF
20	TRBV5-1	TRBJ2-1	TRBD2	TGCGCCAGCAGCTTACCGGGACTAGCGGGAGGAAGGAGCTCCTACAATGAGCAGTTCTTC	CASSLPGLAGGRSSYNEQFF
15	TRBV9	TRBJ1-2	NA	TGTGCCAGCAGCCCACCCCCATTGACACCGTATGGCTACACCTTC	CASSPPPLTPYGYTF
14	TRBV6-5	TRBJ1-6	TRBD1	TGTGCCAGCAGTTACCGGACAGGGGAATCACCCCTCCACTTT	CASSYRTGESPLHF
14	TRBV3-1/TRBV3-2	TRBJ2-2	NA	TGTGCCAGCAGCCAATCCCTACCAACCGGGGAGCTGTTTTTT	CASSQSLPTGELFF